What follows are 31 T cell receptor beta chains derived from one specimen sequenced in a study of T cells in Graves' hyperthyroidism and ophthalmopathy. Amplified regions were TCR beta CDR3 sequences from RNA transcripts. The HTBI primer set drove a first-round RT-PCR of the TCR CDR3. TCRdb independently ran MiXCR on the multiplex PCR reads; one entry per CDR3 protein. The table records around 260,000 distinct CDR3 sequences, under 30% of them present only once. Sequencing used blood. These receptors were obtained from a man in his forties with Graves' hyperthyroidism that later progressed to Graves' ophthalmopathy.

This clonotype was recorded many times. This chain joins TRBV11-2 and TRBJ2-4, with a tentative D call TRBD1 (6 bases). The V gene's germline CDR1 is SGHAT and CDR2 FQNNGV. The CDR3 loop spans 13 amino acids. V shed 2 bases and J shed 7 bases, with 9 bases lying between them. The CDR3 DNA is TGTGCCAGCAGCTTACCGGGACACAACATTCAGTACTTC. This encodes CASSLPGHNIQYF.

This clonotype was detected ten times or more. V gene TRBV19 combines with J gene TRBJ2-2; D is possibly TRBD2 (6 bases). The germline V and J ends were trimmed by 9 bases and 7 bases, with 12 bases remaining between them. The germline V gene encodes CDR1 LNHDA and CDR2 SQIVND (reference sequence). The CDR3 consists of 12 residues. CDR3 sequence reads: CASRREFGELFF. The CDR3 DNA is TGTGCCAGCAGACGGGAGTTCGGGGAGCTGTTTTTT. The entire variable domain, with the rest obtained from reference TRBV19 and TRBJ2-2, is as follows: DGGITQSPKYLFRKEGQNVTLSCEQNLNHDAMYWYRQDPGQGLRLIYYSQIVNDFQKGDIAEGYSVSREKKESFPLTVTSAQKNPTAFYLCASRREFGELFFGEGSRLTVL.

This clonotype came up a few times. DNA for the CDR3: TGTGCCAGCAGCACCGGGACTAGGCCCTACGAGCAGTACTTC. It codes for CASSTGTRPYEQYF. The chain employs TRBV6-1 and TRBJ2-7, with TRBD2 matching 8 bases. The CDR3 contains 14 residues. Germline lookup yields CDR1 MNHNS and CDR2 SASEGT. Trimming at V came to 6 bases and at J to 2 bases, leaving 6 bases not matched to a gene.

This clonotype showed up just a few times. The V call is TRBV20-1, the J call TRBJ1-1; 7 nucleotides line up with TRBD1. Losses at the gene ends were 4 bases for V and 1 base for J; bases not matched to a gene: 6. Germline loops: CDR1 DFQATT, CDR2 SNEGSKA (reference sequence). The CDR3 runs 14 residues. The CDR3 nucleotides are TGCAGTGCTATAGAACCAGGGGGGAACACTGAAGCTTTCTTT. This codes for CSAIEPGGNTEAFF.

This clonotype occurred many times. The J gene is TRBJ1-2, the V gene TRBV30; TRBD1 might be the D (5 bases). CDR1 and CDR2 (germline): GTSNPN, SVGIG (reference sequence). There are 12 residues in the CDR3. Trimming stripped 5 bases from V and 5 bases from J, with 12 bases between. The CDR3 region is CAWGGAGYGYTF. The CDR3 region has the DNA TGTGCCTGGGGGGGAGCGGGGTATGGCTACACCTTC.

The rearrangement joins TRBV20-1 to TRBJ1-5, with 8 bases lining up with TRBD1. The CDR3 is made up of 16 amino acids. The junction had 9 bases not matched to a gene; V was cut back by 5 bases and J by 0 bases. In germline, CDR1 is DFQATT, CDR2 SNEGSKA (reference sequence). In DNA form, the CDR3 reads TGCAGTGCTGCGGACAGGGTATCCTATAGCAATCAGCCCCAGCATTTT. Translation gives CSAADRVSYSNQPQHF.

This clonotype was observed at least ten times. The chain uses TRBV11-3 and TRBJ1-4; no firm D call. The CDR3 has 11 amino acids. The V gene lost 4 bases and the J gene lost 7 bases, with 4 bases spanning the gap. Germline V gene sequence: CDR1 SGHNT, CDR2 YENEEA. CDR3 amino acids: CASSSSEKLFF. CDR3 bases: TGTGCCAGCAGCTCAAGTGAAAAACTGTTTTTT.

This clonotype came up many times. The chain links TRBV5-5 to TRBJ1-2; D gene uncertain. CDR1 is SGHKS and CDR2 is YYEKEE in the germline V gene (reference sequence). The V end was cut by 5 bases, the J end by 8 bases, with 16 bases between. This CDR3 contains 13 residues. The CDR3 is CASSRLSTEGYTF. CDR3 bases: TGTGCCAGCAGTAGGCTATCAACGGAGGGCTACACCTTC. Complete variable domain (other parts from reference TRBV5-5 and TRBJ1-2): DAGVTQSPTHLIKTRGQQVTLRCSPISGHKSVSWYQQVLGQGPQFIFQYYEKEERGRGNFPDRFSARQFPNYSSELNVNALLLGDSALYLCASSRLSTEGYTFGSGTRLTVV.

This clonotype was counted at least ten times. The rearrangement links TRBV5-8 to TRBJ2-7, with a tentative D call TRBD2 (6 bases). Germline-derived CDR1 and CDR2 are SGHTS and YDEGEE. Deletions cut 7 bases from V and 3 bases from J, with 14 bases between. The CDR3 consists of 13 residues. Here the CDR3 reads CASRNSGGYEQYF. CDR3 nucleotides: TGTGCCAGCCGGAATAGCGGAGGCTACGAGCAGTACTTC.

The chain is built from TRBV28 and TRBJ2-7; TRBD1 is a possible D gene (6 bases). Deletions cut 3 bases from V and 7 bases from J, with 10 bases between. CDR1 is MDHEN and CDR2 is SYDVKM in the germline V gene. This CDR3 has 12 amino acids. The CDR3 protein is CASSLGAWEQYF. CDR3 DNA sequence: TGTGCCAGCAGTTTGGGGGCTTGGGAGCAGTACTTC.

As concerns this clonotype: One end of the junction fails to match germline, which may point to a read error. The rearrangement joins TRBV6-1 to TRBJ1-2, with D uncertain. Germline V gives CDR1 MNHNS, CDR2 SASEGT. The CDR3 sequence is 13 residues long. The CDR3 region is CASGDPAAYGYTF. In DNA, the CDR3 is TGTGCCAGCGGTGACCCAGCGGCCTATGGCTACACCTTC.

The table lists this clonotype with a few counts. The rearrangement uses TRBV9 and TRBJ2-5; 10 nucleotides align to TRBD2. Germline CDR1 and CDR2: SGDLS and YYNGEE. J lost 5 bases, V lost 3 bases, and 13 bases had no gene match. This CDR3 spans 17 amino acids. This CDR3 reads CASSEAPRSGRGETQYF. CDR3 nucleotides: TGTGCCAGCAGCGAGGCCCCACGGAGCGGGAGGGGGGAGACCCAGTACTTC.

This clonotype showed up many times. The genes are TRBV5-1 and TRBJ2-5; 7 nucleotides line up with TRBD1. The V and J ends lost 0 bases and 3 bases, in that order; junction bases with no gene match: 5. Germline-derived CDR1 and CDR2 are SGHRS and YFSETQ. CDR3 length equals 15 residues. The CDR3 protein is CASSLVLQGKETQYF. Here the CDR3 DNA reads TGCGCCAGCAGCTTGGTTTTACAGGGGAAAGAGACCCAGTACTTC.

This chain connects TRBV6-1 to TRBJ1-5; D remains ambiguous. The CDR3 has 14 residues. Germline V lookup: CDR1 MNHNS, CDR2 SASEGT. Trimming shortened V by 7 bases and J by 4 bases, and 14 bases separated the two germline ends. The CDR3, as DNA: TGTGCCAGCACAATATCACCTGGTAATCAGCCCCAGCATTTT. It specifies CASTISPGNQPQHF.

This clonotype was recorded at least ten times. The rearrangement links TRBV5-1 to TRBJ1-2; D is perhaps TRBD1 (6 bases). V was clipped by 4 bases and J by 4 bases, with 14 bases between them. The CDR3 length is 14 residues. Germline V lookup: CDR1 SGHRS, CDR2 YFSETQ. CDR3 sequence reads: CASSPDWTAYGYTF. The CDR3 DNA follows: TGCGCCAGCAGCCCGGACTGGACAGCCTATGGCTACACCTTC.

Worth noting for this clonotype: Possible read error: a much larger clone is one base away. This chain links TRBV28 with TRBJ2-6; D is perhaps TRBD2 (6 bases). V lost 4 bases, J lost 2 bases, and 15 bases lay in between. Germline V gives CDR1 MDHEN, CDR2 SYDVKM. CDR3 length: 17 residues. The CDR3 DNA reads TGTGCCAGCAGTTCCCATCCCGGGAGAGCTGGGGCCAACGTCCTGACTTTC. It yields the protein CASSSHPGRAGANVLTF.

This clonotype was observed at least ten times. The V gene is TRBV20-1, the J gene TRBJ2-5; 7 nucleotides line up with TRBD2. Germline CDR1 DFQATT, CDR2 SNEGSKA (reference sequence). This CDR3 contains 13 residues. After removal of 2 bases from V and 8 bases from J, the junction contained 8 bases not matched to a gene. Here the CDR3 DNA reads TGCAGTGCTAGAAGGCGGGAGTTGGGAACCCAGTACTTC. Translated: CSARRRELGTQYF.

The chain is built from TRBV15 and TRBJ2-2; D unresolved. With 5 bases removed from V and 2 bases from J, the gap between germline ends came to 6 bases. This CDR3 has 13 residues. Germline CDR1 and CDR2: LNHNV and YYDKDF (reference sequence). In DNA, the CDR3 is TGTGCCACCAGCCGCACTAACACCGGGGAGCTGTTTTTT. Amino acids: CATSRTNTGELFF.

This sequence joins TRBV6-5 and TRBJ2-2, with 9 nucleotides matching TRBD2. Germline V lookup: CDR1 MNHEY, CDR2 SVGAGI. After removal of 1 base from V and 5 bases from J, the junction contained 8 bases not matched to a gene. The CDR3 has 17 residues. The CDR3 here is CASSYLPAGGRTGELFF. The CDR3 nucleotides read TGTGCCAGCAGTTACTTGCCAGCGGGAGGTCGGACCGGGGAGCTGTTTTTT.

This clonotype was detected many times. The chain is built from TRBV7-9 and TRBJ2-5; 13 bases are shared with TRBD2. Germline loops: CDR1 SEHNR, CDR2 FQNEAQ (reference sequence). Trimming at V came to 5 bases and at J to 5 bases, leaving 14 bases not matched to a gene. The CDR3 has 18 amino acids. CDR3 in DNA: TGTGCCAGCAGCGACCTTTTAACTAGCGGGAGGGCCGAGGAGACCCAGTACTTC. Its translation: CASSDLLTSGRAEETQYF.

This clonotype was observed many times. This chain connects TRBV11-2 to TRBJ1-2; 7 nucleotides match TRBD1. V gave up 5 bases and J gave up 5 bases; unmatched junction bases: 11. This CDR3 has 15 amino acids. Germline CDR1 SGHAT, CDR2 FQNNGV. Here the CDR3 reads CASSPSGTVTYGYTF. CDR3 nucleotides: TGTGCCAGCAGCCCCTCCGGGACAGTGACATATGGCTACACCTTC.

The V and J genes are TRBV11-2 and TRBJ2-2; 7 bases are a match to TRBD1. Unmatched junction bases numbered 8, after V lost 7 bases and J lost 6 bases. Germline CDR1 and CDR2: SGHAT and FQNNGV. The CDR3 loop spans 14 amino acids. The CDR3 sequence: CASNYRGESGELFF. CDR3 coding DNA: TGTGCCAGCAACTACAGGGGAGAGTCCGGGGAGCTGTTTTTT. Drawing the rest from reference TRBV11-2 and TRBJ2-2, the complete variable domain is EAGVAQSPRYKIIEKRQSVAFWCNPISGHATLYWYQQILGQGPKLLIQFQNNGVVDDSQLPKDRFSAERLKGVDSTLKIQPAKLEDSAVYLCASNYRGESGELFFGEGSRLTVL.

This clonotype was seen at least ten times. The rearrangement joins TRBV12-3 or TRBV12-4 to TRBJ2-7, with D possibly TRBD2 on 5 matching bases. The CDR3 loop spans 14 amino acids. V lost 6 bases and J lost 0, with 12 bases in between. The CDR3 DNA is TGTGCCAGCAGCGGGGAGATCCCCTCCTACGAGCAGTACTTC. Residues: CASSGEIPSYEQYF.

The J gene is TRBJ2-5, the V gene TRBV6-1; D gene unclear. The germline V gene has CDR1 MNHNS and CDR2 SASEGT. The V end was cut by 8 bases, the J end by 3 bases, with 13 bases between. The CDR3 runs 13 residues. This CDR3 is CASSAQREETQYF. In DNA, the CDR3 is TGTGCCAGCTCTGCACAGCGAGAAGAGACCCAGTACTTC.

This clonotype was detected ten times or more. J is TRBJ2-7 and V is TRBV12-3 or TRBV12-4; 13 bases line up with TRBD2. The ends lost 5 bases at V and 3 bases at J; junction bases unmatched: 7. CDR3 size: 16 residues. CDR3 nucleotides: TGTGCCAGCAGTAACACGGGACTAGCGGGAATCTACGAGCAGTACTTC. Translation: CASSNTGLAGIYEQYF.

There are many counts of this clonotype. The genes are TRBV18 and TRBJ2-5; D is unresolved. The CDR3 is 12 amino acids. The V end was cut by 0 bases, the J end by 5 bases, with 4 bases between. Germline assignment: CDR1 KGHSH and CDR2 LQKENI. CDR3 sequence (DNA): TGTGCCAGCTCACCACCGGAGGAGACCCAGTACTTC. As protein: CASSPPEETQYF.

This clonotype was seen only once. CDR3 region: CASSVGGGAMGYEQYF. CDR3 nucleotide sequence: TGTGCCAGCAGCGTAGGAGGTGGGGCTATGGGATACGAGCAGTACTTC. The rearrangement joins TRBV9 to TRBJ2-7; D might be TRBD1 (5 bases). The ends were cut back, 0 bases at V and 4 bases at J, with 17 bases in the middle. The CDR3 sequence is 16 residues long. Germline lookup yields CDR1 SGDLS and CDR2 YYNGEE.

The V call is TRBV6-2 or TRBV6-3, the J call TRBJ1-1; TRBD1 is a possible D gene (5 bases). The CDR3 is 13 residues long. Germline lookup yields CDR1 MNHEY and CDR2 SVGEGT. V shed 6 bases and J shed 1 base, with 9 bases lying between them. CDR3 amino acids: CASRGTSNTEAFF. In DNA form, the CDR3 reads TGTGCCAGCAGGGGGACTTCGAACACTGAAGCTTTCTTT.

This clonotype was recorded many times. This chain joins TRBV4-2 and TRBJ1-2; D is undetermined. In germline, CDR1 is LGHNA, CDR2 YNFKEQ. Trimming pared 0 bases from V and 4 bases from J, leaving 9 bases between. The CDR3 covers 14 residues. The CDR3 loop is CASSQDSGIYGYTF. The CDR3 coding sequence is TGTGCCAGCAGCCAAGATTCGGGTATCTATGGCTACACCTTC.

In its sample, this clonotype was seen many times. The chain joins TRBV6-2 or TRBV6-3 to TRBJ2-7, with a tentative D call TRBD1 (6 bases). Per germline, CDR1 MNHEY and CDR2 SVGEGT. This CDR3 has 18 residues. Trimming cost V 2 bases and J 5 bases, with 25 bases left between them. As DNA, the CDR3 is TGTGCCAGCAGTTACATGGACAGCCGTCCGTTTGACGGCGACGAGCAGTACTTC. This codes for CASSYMDSRPFDGDEQYF.

This clonotype was recorded once. V and J are TRBV12-3 or TRBV12-4 and TRBJ1-1; possible D gene TRBD1, 5 bases. V was clipped by 6 bases and J by 1 base, with 15 bases between them. The CDR3 is made up of 15 amino acids. In nucleotides, the CDR3 is TGTGCCAGCAGAAAGAAGACAGTAAGGAACACTGAAGCTTTCTTT. It codes for CASRKKTVRNTEAFF.